These T cell receptor beta chains were read from a single sample in a study of cytomegalovirus exposure and HLA in healthy donors. Method: immunoSEQ multiplex PCR; TCRdb's copy keeps in-frame clones and lacks some. The sample holds about 200,000 clones, 80% to 85% seen once. Sequenced sample: PBMCs. These receptors all stem from a woman between 35 and 50 years old in good health and CMV-seronegative. The CDR3 runs from the conserved cysteine through the conserved F or W.

TRBJ2-7,TRBV11-2,CASSGTGPSPRSEQYF
TRBJ1-2,TRBV29-1,CSFPREGGYTF
TRBJ2-5,TRBV6-6,CASSPLTGGSWETQYF
TRBJ2-1,TRBV11-2,CASSLRSAGDGNEQFF
TRBJ2-7,TRBV7-9,CASSWMTGGTYEQYF
TRBJ2-1,TRBV4-2,CASSLRLAGGPNEQFF
TRBJ1-5,TRBV5-8,CASKWLRNQPQHF
TRBJ2-1,TRBV2,CASSEALLHSYNEQFF
TRBJ2-1,TRBV2,CASSAPGLVNNEQFF
TRBJ1-4,TRBV18,CASSQGQTNEKLFF
TRBJ2-1,TRBV7-2,CASPRPGGNEQFF
TRBJ1-1,TRBV21-1,CASSFVGVGSEYTEAFF
TRBJ2-1,TRBV5-8,CASSSPLADPYNEQFF
TRBJ2-7,TRBV5-6,CASSPLDRSYEQYF
TRBJ1-1,TRBV10-1,CASSDGAEAFF
TRBJ2-1,TRBV27,CASRQAGGVGNEQFF
TRBJ2-1,TRBV19,CASTSGTRSYNEQFF
TRBJ1-3,TRBV29-1,CSVAVSTSGNTIYF
TRBJ1-1,TRBV7-9,CASSPDRVKNTEAFF
TRBJ2-7,TRBV25-1,CASSDLAGGPYEQYF
TRBJ1-1,TRBV14,CASSQALSWAMNTEAFF
TRBJ2-2,TRBV5-1,CASSLQGGAGELFF
TRBJ1-4,TRBV7-9,CASSSGQGKAEKLFF
TRBJ2-1,TRBV7-2,CASSWTSGPYEQFF
TRBJ1-3,TRBV6-5,CASSYQGHSGNTIYF
TRBJ2-1,TRBV7-9,CASSPVPLAGGKINEQFF
TRBJ2-7,TRBV27,CASSLRTPGLADYEQYF
TRBJ2-7,TRBV27,CASSFGRGGSYEQYF
TRBJ2-5,TRBV7-9,CASSPVIIQETQYF
TRBJ2-7,TRBV7-2,CASSQVVEQYF
TRBJ2-5,TRBV18,CASSLLRGETQYF
TRBJ2-6,TRBV6-5,CASSTGGAGANVLTF
TRBJ1-4,TRBV7-9,CASSHRDRGNEKLFF
TRBJ2-5,TRBV6-5,CASSFGTAGQETQYF
TRBJ1-1,TRBV4-1,CASSQLRGTGRGTEAFF
TRBJ1-2,TRBV27,CASSSQNYGYTF
TRBJ1-4,TRBV27,CASSPVNWREKLFF
TRBJ1-2,TRBV9,CASMGDREFSNYGYTF
TRBJ2-7,TRBV6-1,CASTYKRALYEQYF
TRBJ2-7,TRBV18,CASSPRTSGTPEQYF
TRBJ1-1,TRBV19,CASSPIDRGRNTEAFF
TRBJ2-3,TRBV6-5,CASRTRGGWTDTQYF
TRBJ2-3,TRBV20-1,CSARGGDTQYF
TRBJ1-1,TRBV29-1,CSVEFQGVLTYTEAFF
TRBJ2-3,TRBV10-1,CASSSWTSGSADTQYF